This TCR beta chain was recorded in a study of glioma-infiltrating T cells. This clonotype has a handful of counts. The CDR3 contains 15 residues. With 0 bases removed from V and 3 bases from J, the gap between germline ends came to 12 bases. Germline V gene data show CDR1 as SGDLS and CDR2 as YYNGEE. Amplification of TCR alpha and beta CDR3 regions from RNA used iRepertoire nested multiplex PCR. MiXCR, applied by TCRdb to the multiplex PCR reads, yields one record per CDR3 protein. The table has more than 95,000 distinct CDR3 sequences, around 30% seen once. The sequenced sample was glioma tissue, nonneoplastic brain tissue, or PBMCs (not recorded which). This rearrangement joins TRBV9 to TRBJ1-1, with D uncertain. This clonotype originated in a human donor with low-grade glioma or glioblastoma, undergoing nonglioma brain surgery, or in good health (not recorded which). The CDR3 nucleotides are TGTGCCAGCAGCGTAGATCCCTGGGGAGACACTGAAGCTTTCTTT. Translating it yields CASSVDPWGDTEAFF.